The rows below give T cell receptor beta chains drawn from one sample of a study of T cells after yellow fever vaccination. TCRdb re-called the 5' RACE reads through MiXCR, storing one row per CDR3 protein. The sample has 110,000 or so distinct CDR3 sequences, 7.2% seen once. Source: CD4+ T cells sorted from PBMCs, taken more than 35 days after the first yellow fever vaccination. The receptors stem from a man aged 18 to 29 who received the YFV17D yellow fever vaccine. CDR3s include the opening cysteine and the closing phenylalanine or tryptophan. D genes are given only for firm matches. The listing skips clone size in some rows; elsewhere it reads once, few, many or a size class.

j_gene,abundance,v_gene,d_gene,CDR3aa,CDR3nt
TRBJ2-5,many,TRBV7-3,.,CASSLGAGARETQYF,TGTGCCAGCAGCTTGGGGGCAGGGGCGAGGGAGACCCAGTACTTC
TRBJ2-2,many,TRBV27,.,CASSPGPGASNTGELFF,TGTGCCAGCAGTCCAGGGCCAGGGGCTTCGAACACCGGGGAGCTGTTTTTT
TRBJ1-3,many,TRBV4-3,.,CASSQIRGLGNTIYF,TGCGCCAGCAGCCAAATTCGGGGGCTTGGAAACACCATATATTTT
TRBJ1-1,many,TRBV29-1,TRBD1,CSVERDRGIEAFF,TGCAGCGTTGAACGGGACAGGGGAATTGAAGCTTTCTTT
TRBJ2-7,few,TRBV5-5,TRBD1,CASRPGTGLPYEQYF,TGTGCCAGCAGACCCGGGACAGGGCTTCCCTACGAGCAGTACTTC
TRBJ1-2,many,TRBV7-2,.,CASSFGVSNYGYTF,TGTGCCAGCAGCTTCGGTGTTTCTAACTATGGCTACACCTTC
TRBJ1-5,many,TRBV20-1,.,CSARDWGISNQPQHF,TGCAGTGCTAGAGATTGGGGTATTAGCAATCAGCCCCAGCATTTT
TRBJ2-2,many,TRBV5-1,TRBD2,CASSPTSGGARTGELFF,TGCGCCAGCAGCCCGACTAGCGGGGGGGCTCGGACCGGGGAGCTGTTTTTT
TRBJ1-2,few,TRBV7-9,.,CASSWAGRRRDGYTF,TGTGCCAGCAGCTGGGCAGGGAGGAGAAGGGATGGCTACACCTTC
TRBJ2-5,.,TRBV20-1,TRBD2,CSFTRLAGGKQETQYF,TGCAGCTTTACTAGACTAGCGGGGGGAAAACAAGAGACCCAGTACTTC
TRBJ1-2,many,TRBV7-2,TRBD1,CASSETGYYGYTF,TGTGCCAGCAGTGAGACAGGGTACTATGGCTACACCTTC
TRBJ1-2,many,TRBV2,.,CASSGGLGNGYTF,TGTGCCAGCAGTGGGGGGTTGGGCAATGGCTACACCTTC
TRBJ1-2,few,TRBV19,.,CASSIEMHYGYTF,TGTGCCAGTAGTATTGAGATGCACTATGGCTACACCTTC
TRBJ2-3,many,TRBV5-1,TRBD2,CASSLDPGLATDTQYF,TGCGCCAGCAGCTTGGATCCGGGACTAGCAACAGATACGCAGTATTTT
TRBJ1-3,many,TRBV5-1,.,CASSLGTGNTIYF,TGCGCCAGCAGCTTAGGGACTGGAAACACCATATATTTT
TRBJ1-2,many,TRBV25-1,.,CASSDMAVRGGGYTF,TGTGCCAGCAGTGATATGGCCGTTCGGGGCGGAGGCTACACCTTC
TRBJ2-1,many,TRBV5-1,.,CASSLGVEQFF,TGCGCCAGCAGCTTGGGAGTTGAGCAGTTCTTC
TRBJ1-4,many,TRBV29-1,.,CSVRDNEKLFF,TGCAGCGTGAGGGATAATGAAAAACTGTTTTTT
TRBJ1-1,many,TRBV12-3/TRBV12-4,.,CASSLTDTEAFF,TGTGCCAGCAGCCTCACAGACACTGAAGCTTTCTTT
TRBJ2-3,many,TRBV29-1,TRBD2,CSTDAGGGTDTQYF,TGCAGCACGGATGCGGGGGGGGGCACAGATACGCAGTATTTT
TRBJ2-1,many,TRBV12-3/TRBV12-4,TRBD2,CASSLASGGINEQFF,TGTGCCAGCAGTTTAGCAAGCGGGGGAATCAATGAGCAGTTCTTC
TRBJ1-5,many,TRBV12-3/TRBV12-4,.,CASSSVAGAYQPQHF,TGTGCCAGCAGCTCCGTAGCGGGAGCCTATCAGCCCCAGCATTTT
TRBJ2-5,many,TRBV7-9,.,CASSFYGETQYF,TGTGCCAGCAGCTTCTACGGGGAGACCCAGTACTTC
TRBJ2-3,few,TRBV20-1,TRBD2,CSAITTSGGPPGTQYF,TGCAGTGCGATCACCACTAGCGGGGGGCCCCCGGGAACGCAGTATTTT
TRBJ1-1,.,TRBV7-2,.,CASSLFGTEAFF,TGTGCCAGCAGCCTCTTTGGCACTGAAGCTTTCTTT
TRBJ2-5,many,TRBV27,.,CASTHLEQETQYF,TGTGCCAGCACCCACCTAGAGCAAGAGACCCAGTACTTC
TRBJ1-5,.,TRBV12-3/TRBV12-4,TRBD1,CASSLVPGTGRSQPQHF,TGTGCCAGCAGTTTAGTCCCCGGGACAGGCAGGTCTCAGCCCCAGCATTTT
TRBJ2-1,many,TRBV7-6,.,CASSLALIAEATGSSYNEQFF,TGTGCCAGCAGCTTAGCCCTAATAGCGGAGGCTACAGGGAGCTCCTACAATGAGCAGTTCTTC
TRBJ2-7,many,TRBV5-1,.,CASRPGETVYEQYF,TGCGCCAGCCGCCCCGGCGAGACAGTGTACGAGCAGTACTTC
TRBJ1-5,few,TRBV6-1,.,CASTDTDRRRNQPQHF,TGTGCCAGCACTGACACTGACCGTCGTCGCAATCAGCCCCAGCATTTT
TRBJ2-4,many,TRBV10-2,.,CASRVGAKNIQYF,TGCGCCAGCCGGGTGGGGGCCAAAAACATTCAGTACTTC
TRBJ2-5,.,TRBV3-1,.,CASSQDGKIGQETQYF,TGTGCCAGCAGCCAAGATGGGAAGATAGGGCAAGAGACCCAGTACTTC
TRBJ1-1,many,TRBV7-2,.,CASSLGRNTEAFF,TGTGCCAGCAGCTTAGGCAGGAACACTGAAGCTTTCTTT
TRBJ2-1,many,TRBV25-1,TRBD2,CASSGGLAGGHNEQFF,TGTGCCAGCAGTGGGGGACTAGCGGGGGGGCACAATGAGCAGTTCTTC
TRBJ2-1,many,TRBV7-2,.,CASTRGSSDEQFF,TGTGCCAGCACGCGGGGTTCGAGCGATGAGCAGTTCTTC
TRBJ1-6,many,TRBV11-1,.,CASSLVHGAPKLRSPLHF,TGTGCCAGCAGCTTAGTACACGGTGCTCCCAAGCTGCGTTCACCCCTCCACTTT
TRBJ2-5,.,TRBV7-9,.,CASSRGRAGTQYF,TGTGCCAGCAGTCGCGGACGGGCGGGGACCCAGTACTTC
TRBJ1-1,many,TRBV6-1,.,CASSWDAYMNTEAFF,TGTGCCAGCAGCTGGGACGCCTATATGAACACTGAAGCTTTCTTT
TRBJ1-2,few,TRBV19,TRBD1,CASRRGTDLGDTF,TGTGCCAGTCGTCGAGGGACAGACTTGGGCGACACCTTC
TRBJ2-5,many,TRBV5-1,TRBD1,CASSEPGGPGQTQYF,TGCGCCAGCAGCGAACCAGGGGGCCCTGGCCAGACCCAGTACTTC
TRBJ1-1,many,TRBV6-2/TRBV6-3,.,CASSSVGNTEAFF,TGTGCCAGCAGTTCGGTCGGAAACACTGAAGCTTTCTTT
TRBJ1-4,many,TRBV15,.,CATSRRGVNEKLFF,TGTGCCACCAGCAGGAGAGGAGTTAATGAAAAACTGTTTTTT
TRBJ2-6,many,TRBV9,.,CASSYRASGANVLTF,TGTGCCAGCAGCTATCGGGCCTCTGGGGCCAACGTCCTGACTTTC
TRBJ1-4,many,TRBV4-3,.,CASSLQIEEAKLFF,TGCGCCAGCAGCCTACAGATCGAGGAGGCAAAACTGTTTTTT
TRBJ2-3,many,TRBV12-3/TRBV12-4,TRBD2,CASSRGLAGGPDTQYF,TGTGCCAGCAGCCGGGGACTAGCGGGGGGGCCGGACACGCAGTATTTT
TRBJ2-3,few,TRBV20-1,TRBD2,CSARDNGLAGGGTDTQYF,TGCAGTGCTAGAGATAACGGACTAGCGGGGGGGGGCACAGATACGCAGTATTTT
TRBJ1-2,many,TRBV6-1,TRBD1,CASTVRQGQANYGYTF,TGTGCCAGCACCGTCCGACAGGGACAAGCTAACTATGGCTACACCTTC
TRBJ2-6,many,TRBV11-1,TRBD1,CASSLATLSGQGHSGANVLTF,TGTGCCAGCAGCTTAGCTACCCTTAGTGGACAGGGGCACTCTGGGGCCAACGTCCTGACTTTC
TRBJ2-1,many,TRBV13,.,CASSGQENNEQFF,TGTGCCAGCAGTGGTCAGGAAAACAATGAGCAGTTCTTC
TRBJ2-5,.,TRBV5-1,.,CASSLGQANHQETQYF,TGCGCCAGCAGCTTGGGACAGGCCAACCACCAAGAGACCCAGTACTTC
TRBJ2-5,many,TRBV28,.,CASRQLASSSQETQYF,TGTGCCAGCAGACAACTCGCTTCGAGCTCTCAAGAGACCCAGTACTTC
TRBJ2-1,few,TRBV5-1,TRBD1,CASSHNTPGQGLNEQFF,TGCGCCAGCAGCCACAATACACCGGGACAGGGGCTTAATGAGCAGTTCTTC